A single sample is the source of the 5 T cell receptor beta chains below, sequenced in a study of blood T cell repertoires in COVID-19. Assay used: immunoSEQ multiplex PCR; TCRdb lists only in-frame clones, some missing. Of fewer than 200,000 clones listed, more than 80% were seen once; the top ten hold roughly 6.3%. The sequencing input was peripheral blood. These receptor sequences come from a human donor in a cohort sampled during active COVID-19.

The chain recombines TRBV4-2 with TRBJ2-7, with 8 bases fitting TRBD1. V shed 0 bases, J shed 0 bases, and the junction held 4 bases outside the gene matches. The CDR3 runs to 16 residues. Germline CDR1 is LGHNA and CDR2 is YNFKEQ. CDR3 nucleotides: TGTGCCAGCAGCCAAGATGGGCAGGGGGCCTCCTACGAGCAGTACTTC. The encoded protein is CASSQDGQGASYEQYF.

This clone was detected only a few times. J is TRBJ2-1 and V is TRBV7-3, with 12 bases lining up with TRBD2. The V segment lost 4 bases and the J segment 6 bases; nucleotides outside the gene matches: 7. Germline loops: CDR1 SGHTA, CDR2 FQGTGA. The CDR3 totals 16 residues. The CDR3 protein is CASSSYSSGGANEQFF. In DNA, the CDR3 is TGTGCCAGCAGCTCATACTCTAGCGGGGGGGCCAATGAGCAGTTCTTC.

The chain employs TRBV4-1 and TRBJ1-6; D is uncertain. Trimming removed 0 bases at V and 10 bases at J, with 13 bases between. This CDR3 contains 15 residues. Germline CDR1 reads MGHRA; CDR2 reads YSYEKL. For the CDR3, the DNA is TGCGCCAGCAGCCAAGAGACGGGAATCGGGTCACCCCTCCACTTT. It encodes CASSQETGIGSPLHF.

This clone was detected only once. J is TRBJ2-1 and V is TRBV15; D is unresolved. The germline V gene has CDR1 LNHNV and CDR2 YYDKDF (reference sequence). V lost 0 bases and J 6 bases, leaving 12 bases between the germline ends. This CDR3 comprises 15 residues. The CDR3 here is CATSRDQLASNEQFF. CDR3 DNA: TGTGCCACCAGCAGAGATCAGTTGGCTTCCAATGAGCAGTTCTTC.

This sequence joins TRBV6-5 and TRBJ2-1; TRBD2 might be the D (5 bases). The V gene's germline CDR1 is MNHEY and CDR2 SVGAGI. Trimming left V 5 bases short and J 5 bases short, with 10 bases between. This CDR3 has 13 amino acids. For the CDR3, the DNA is TGTGCCAGCAGTCCGGGATATAACAATGAGCAGTTCTTC. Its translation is CASSPGYNNEQFF.